This T cell receptor beta chain was identified in a study of T cell responses to AZD1222 COVID-19 vaccine. General study results and limits: Dominant CD4 TCR responses targeted spike regions 160-218 and 743-854. Two AZD1222 doses significantly raised spike-specific TCR breadth and depth over controls. Reportedly, close to half of spike-specific TCRs are directed against unmutated variant regions. Females outnumbered males among donors, who were mostly white British; clonal diversity was possibly underestimated.

The method was immunoSEQ multiplex PCR; TCRdb's version includes in-frame clones alone and lacks a portion of them. Seen here are about 140,000 clones, 90% observed once, and the top ten hold roughly 3.2%. About this clone itself: Its antigen is not identified.

Trimming removed 5 bases from V and 10 bases from J, with 9 bases in between. The CDR3 spans 11 residues. Sequencing was performed on peripheral blood, taken on day 0 of AZD1222 vaccination. This TCR was sampled from an adult in good health. The V and J genes are TRBV12-3 or TRBV12-4 and TRBJ1-3, with no clear D. CDR3 sequence reads: CASSLPQTIYF. The CDR3 DNA is TGTGCCAGCAGTCTCCCCCAAACCATATATTTT.